The T cell receptor beta chain under discussion was sequenced for a study of cytomegalovirus exposure and HLA in healthy donors. The CDR3 is 16 residues long. CDR1 is MDHEN, CDR2 SYDVKM, per germline. The ends lost 5 bases at V and 2 bases at J; junction bases unmatched: 7. Nominally healthy donors provided the samples, though records likely missed some immune exposures. On this clone itself: Its target is unknown.

Amplification used 60 Vbeta primers and 13 Jbeta primers. In the source study's methods: Unique TCR beta chains numbered approximately 80 million in a later analysis, with around 12 million shared. Generated by immunoSEQ multiplex PCR, the TCRdb table keeps only in-frame clones and is missing some. The DNA gave D and trimming, while V, J and clone size come from that table. The repertoire holds approximately 190,000 clones, with around four fifths as singletons. Findings and limits, study-wide: DRB1 had the most TCR associations and HLA-C the fewest, a later analysis found, with rates varying by HLA locus.

Sequenced input: PBMCs. V gene TRBV28 combines with J gene TRBJ1-5; TRBD1 agrees at 9 bases. The TCR was taken from a woman in her 50s in good health and CMV-seropositive. CDR3 nucleotides: TGTGCCAGCAGTCTAGGTCGGACAGGGGGCAATCAGCCCCAGCATTTT. This encodes CASSLGRTGGNQPQHF.